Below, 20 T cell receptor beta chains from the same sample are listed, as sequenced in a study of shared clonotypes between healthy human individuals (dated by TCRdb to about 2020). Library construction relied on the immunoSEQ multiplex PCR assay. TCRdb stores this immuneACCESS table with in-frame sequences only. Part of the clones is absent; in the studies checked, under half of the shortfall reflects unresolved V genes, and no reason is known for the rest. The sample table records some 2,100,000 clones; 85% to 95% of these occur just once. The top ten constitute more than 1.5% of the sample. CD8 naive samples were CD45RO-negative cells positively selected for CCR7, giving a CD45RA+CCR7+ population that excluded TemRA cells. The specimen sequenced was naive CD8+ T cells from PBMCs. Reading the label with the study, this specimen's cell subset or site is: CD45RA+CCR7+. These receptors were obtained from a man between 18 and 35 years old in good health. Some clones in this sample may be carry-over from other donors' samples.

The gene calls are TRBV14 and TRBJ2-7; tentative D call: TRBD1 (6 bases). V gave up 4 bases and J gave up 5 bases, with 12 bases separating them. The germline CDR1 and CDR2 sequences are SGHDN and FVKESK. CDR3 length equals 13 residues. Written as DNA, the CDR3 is TGTGCCAGCAGCCTTCAACAGGGCGACGAGCAGTACTTC. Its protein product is CASSLQQGDEQYF.

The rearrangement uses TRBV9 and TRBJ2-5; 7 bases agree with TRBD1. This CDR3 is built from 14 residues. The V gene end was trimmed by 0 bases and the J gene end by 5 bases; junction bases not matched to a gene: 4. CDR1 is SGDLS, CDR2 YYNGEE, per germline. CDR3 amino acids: CASSVGQGLETQYF. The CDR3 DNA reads TGTGCCAGCAGCGTAGGACAGGGCCTGGAGACCCAGTACTTC. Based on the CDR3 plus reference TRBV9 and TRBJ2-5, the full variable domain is DSGVTQTPKHLITATGQRVTLRCSPRSGDLSVYWYQQSLDQGLQFLIQYYNGEERAKGNILERFSAQQFPDLHSELNLSSLELGDSALYFCASSVGQGLETQYFGPGTRLLVL.

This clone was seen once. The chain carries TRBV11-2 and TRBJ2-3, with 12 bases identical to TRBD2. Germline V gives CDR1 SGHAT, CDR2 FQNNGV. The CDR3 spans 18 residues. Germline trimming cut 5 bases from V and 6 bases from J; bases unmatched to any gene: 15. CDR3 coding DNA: TGTGCCAGCAGCCTTAGAACGCCCCTAGCGGGAGGGACGGATACGCAGTATTTT. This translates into CASSLRTPLAGGTDTQYF.

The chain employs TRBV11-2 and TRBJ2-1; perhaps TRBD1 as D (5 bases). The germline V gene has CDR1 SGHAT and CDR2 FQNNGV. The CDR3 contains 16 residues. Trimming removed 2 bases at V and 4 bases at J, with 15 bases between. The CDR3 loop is CASSLRRQGKYNEQFF. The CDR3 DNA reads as TGTGCCAGCAGCTTACGTCGGCAGGGTAAATACAATGAGCAGTTCTTC.

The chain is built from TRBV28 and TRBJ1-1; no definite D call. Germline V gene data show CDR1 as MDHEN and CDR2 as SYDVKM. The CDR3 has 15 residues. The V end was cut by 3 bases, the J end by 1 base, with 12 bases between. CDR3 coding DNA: TGTGCCAGCAGTTTTTGGGCATCCTCGAACACTGAAGCTTTCTTT. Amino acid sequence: CASSFWASSNTEAFF.

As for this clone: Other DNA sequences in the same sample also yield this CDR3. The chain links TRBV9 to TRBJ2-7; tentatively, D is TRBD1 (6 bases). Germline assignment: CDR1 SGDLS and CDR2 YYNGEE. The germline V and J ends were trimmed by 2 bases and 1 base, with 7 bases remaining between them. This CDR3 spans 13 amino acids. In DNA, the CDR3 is TGTGCCAGCAGCGTCGGGACATCCTACGAGCAGTACTTC. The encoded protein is CASSVGTSYEQYF. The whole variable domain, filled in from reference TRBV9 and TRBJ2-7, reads DSGVTQTPKHLITATGQRVTLRCSPRSGDLSVYWYQQSLDQGLQFLIQYYNGEERAKGNILERFSAQQFPDLHSELNLSSLELGDSALYFCASSVGTSYEQYFGPGTRLTVT.

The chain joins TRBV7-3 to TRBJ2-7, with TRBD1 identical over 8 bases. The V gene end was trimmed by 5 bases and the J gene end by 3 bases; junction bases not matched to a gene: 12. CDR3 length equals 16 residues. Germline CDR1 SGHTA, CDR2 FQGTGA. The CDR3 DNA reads TGTGCCAGCAGCCTCTCGGGAACAGGGGGGAACTACGAGCAGTACTTC. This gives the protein CASSLSGTGGNYEQYF.

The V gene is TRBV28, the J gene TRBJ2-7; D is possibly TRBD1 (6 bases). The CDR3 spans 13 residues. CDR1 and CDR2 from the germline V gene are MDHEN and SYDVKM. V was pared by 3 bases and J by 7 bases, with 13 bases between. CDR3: CASSFDRFVEQYF. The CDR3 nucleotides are TGTGCCAGCAGTTTTGACAGGTTCGTGGAGCAGTACTTC.

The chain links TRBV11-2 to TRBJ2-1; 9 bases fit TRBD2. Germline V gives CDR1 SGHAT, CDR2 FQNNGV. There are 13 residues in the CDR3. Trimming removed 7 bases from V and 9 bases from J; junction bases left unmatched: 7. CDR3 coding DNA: TGTGCCAGCACCGCGGGAGGGCAAGGTGAGCAGTTCTTC. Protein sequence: CASTAGGQGEQFF.

The CDR3 reads CATSRDRSEDRTSDTQYF. The CDR3 DNA is TGTGCCACCAGCAGAGACCGCTCTGAGGACCGAACTTCAGATACGCAGTATTTT. The chain has TRBV15 and TRBJ2-3; D not resolved. Trimming removed 0 bases at V and 4 bases at J, with 20 bases between. The germline V gene has CDR1 LNHNV and CDR2 YYDKDF (reference sequence). This CDR3 has 18 residues. Combining the CDR3 with reference TRBV15 and TRBJ2-3 gives the whole variable domain DAMVIQNPRYQVTQFGKPVTLSCSQTLNHNVMYWYQQKSSQAPKLLFHYYDKDFNNEADTPDNFQSRRPNTSFCFLDIRSPGLGDTAMYLCATSRDRSEDRTSDTQYFGPGTRLTVL.

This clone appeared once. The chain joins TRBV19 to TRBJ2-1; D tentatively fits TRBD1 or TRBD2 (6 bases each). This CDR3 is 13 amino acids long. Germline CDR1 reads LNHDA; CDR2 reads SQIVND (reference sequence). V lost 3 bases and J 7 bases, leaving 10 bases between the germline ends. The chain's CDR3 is CASSIRGRNEQFF. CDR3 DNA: TGTGCCAGTAGTATTAGGGGGAGGAATGAGCAGTTCTTC.

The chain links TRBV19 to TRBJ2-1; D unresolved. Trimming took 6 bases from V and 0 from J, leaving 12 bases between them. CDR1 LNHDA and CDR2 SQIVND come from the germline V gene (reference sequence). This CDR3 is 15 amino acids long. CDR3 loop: CASSRYRSSYNEQFF. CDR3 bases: TGTGCCAGTAGCCGATACCGAAGCTCCTACAATGAGCAGTTCTTC. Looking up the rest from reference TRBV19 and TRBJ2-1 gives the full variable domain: DGGITQSPKYLFRKEGQNVTLSCEQNLNHDAMYWYRQDPGQGLRLIYYSQIVNDFQKGDIAEGYSVSREKKESFPLTVTSAQKNPTAFYLCASSRYRSSYNEQFFGPGTRLTVL.

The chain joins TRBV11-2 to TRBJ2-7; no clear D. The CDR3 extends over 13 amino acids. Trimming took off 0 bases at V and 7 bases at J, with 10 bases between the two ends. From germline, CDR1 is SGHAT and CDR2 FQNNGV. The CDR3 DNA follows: TGTGCCAGCAGCTTAGAGGGTTACGGGGAGCAGTACTTC. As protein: CASSLEGYGEQYF.

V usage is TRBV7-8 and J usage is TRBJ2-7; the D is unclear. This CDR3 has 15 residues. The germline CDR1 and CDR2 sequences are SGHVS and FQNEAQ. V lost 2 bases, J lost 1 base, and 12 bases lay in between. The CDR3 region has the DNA TGTGCCAGCAGCTTAAACCAGATTCCGTCCTACGAGCAGTACTTC. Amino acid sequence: CASSLNQIPSYEQYF. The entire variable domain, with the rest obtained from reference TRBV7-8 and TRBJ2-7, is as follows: GAGVSQSPRYKVAKRGQDVALRCDPISGHVSLFWYQQALGQGPEFLTYFQNEAQLDKSGLPSDRFFAERPEGSVSTLKIQRTQQEDSAVYLCASSLNQIPSYEQYFGPGTRLTVT.

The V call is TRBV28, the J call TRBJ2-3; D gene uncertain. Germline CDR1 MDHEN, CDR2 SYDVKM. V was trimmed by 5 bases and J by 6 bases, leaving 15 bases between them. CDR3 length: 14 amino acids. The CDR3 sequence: CASSPTTGEDTQYF. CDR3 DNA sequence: TGTGCCAGCAGTCCCACGACCGGAGAGGATACGCAGTATTTT.

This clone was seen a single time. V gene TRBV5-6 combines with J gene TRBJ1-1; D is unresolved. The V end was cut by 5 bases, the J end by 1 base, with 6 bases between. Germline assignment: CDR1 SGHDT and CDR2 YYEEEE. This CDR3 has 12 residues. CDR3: CASSGRNTEAFF. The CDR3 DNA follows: TGTGCCAGCAGTGGACGGAACACTGAAGCTTTCTTT.

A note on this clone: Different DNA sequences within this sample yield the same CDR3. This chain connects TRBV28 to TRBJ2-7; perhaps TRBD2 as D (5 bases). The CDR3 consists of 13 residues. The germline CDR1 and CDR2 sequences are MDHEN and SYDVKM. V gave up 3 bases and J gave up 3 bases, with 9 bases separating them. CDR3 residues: CASSFGRGYEQYF. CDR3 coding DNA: TGTGCCAGCAGTTTCGGTCGGGGCTACGAGCAGTACTTC.

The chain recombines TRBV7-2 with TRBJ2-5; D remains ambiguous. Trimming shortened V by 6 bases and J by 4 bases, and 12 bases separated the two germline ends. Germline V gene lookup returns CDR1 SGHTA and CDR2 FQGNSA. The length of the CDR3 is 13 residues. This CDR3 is CASRKRKPETQYF. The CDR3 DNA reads TGTGCCAGCAGGAAAAGAAAGCCAGAGACCCAGTACTTC.

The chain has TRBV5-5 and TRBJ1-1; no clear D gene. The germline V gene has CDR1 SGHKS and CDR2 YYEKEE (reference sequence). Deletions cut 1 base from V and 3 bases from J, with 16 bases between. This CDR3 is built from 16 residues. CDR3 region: CASSLPKDSWDTEAFF. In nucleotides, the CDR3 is TGTGCCAGCAGCTTGCCTAAAGACTCTTGGGACACTGAAGCTTTCTTT. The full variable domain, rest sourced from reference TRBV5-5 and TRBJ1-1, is DAGVTQSPTHLIKTRGQQVTLRCSPISGHKSVSWYQQVLGQGPQFIFQYYEKEERGRGNFPDRFSARQFPNYSSELNVNALLLGDSALYLCASSLPKDSWDTEAFFGQGTRLTVV.

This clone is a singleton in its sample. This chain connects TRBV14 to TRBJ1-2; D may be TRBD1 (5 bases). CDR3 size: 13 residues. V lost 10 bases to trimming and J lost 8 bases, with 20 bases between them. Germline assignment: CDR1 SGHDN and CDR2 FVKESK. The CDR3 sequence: CATESRAREGYTF. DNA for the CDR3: TGTGCCACCGAAAGTAGGGCCAGGGAAGGCTACACCTTC. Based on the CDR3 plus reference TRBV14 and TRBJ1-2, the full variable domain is EAGVTQFPSHSVIEKGQTVTLRCDPISGHDNLYWYRRVMGKEIKFLLHFVKESKQDESGMPNNRFLAERTGGTYSTLKVQPAELEDSGVYFCATESRAREGYTFGSGTRLTVV.